Shown below are 8 T cell receptor beta chains from a single sample sequenced in a study of cytomegalovirus exposure and HLA in healthy donors. Primers: 60 Vbeta forward and 13 Jbeta reverse. Repertoires were generated with immunoSEQ multiplex PCR, while TCRdb's copy carries only in-frame clones and drops some. The repertoire holds around 220,000 clones, roughly 83% seen once, with 1.4% in the top ten. The sample was PBMCs. These receptors were taken from a girl aged 10-17 years in good health and CMV-seronegative.

V and J are TRBV28 and TRBJ2-3; D gene ambiguous. Germline loops: CDR1 MDHEN, CDR2 SYDVKM. V was shortened by 7 bases and J by 3 bases, with 17 bases between the two germline ends. CDR3 size: 15 residues. The CDR3 nucleotides read TGTGCCAGCACCCATCTTAGCATAGATACAGATACGCAGTATTTT. Amino acid sequence: CASTHLSIDTDTQYF.

The CDR3 coding sequence is TGTGCCAGCAGTTTCGAACAATGGACAGGGTCGCGGCAAAATACGCAGTATTTT. Protein product: CASSFEQWTGSRQNTQYF. The chain links TRBV27 to TRBJ2-3; 8 bases map to TRBD1. V was pared by 3 bases and J by 7 bases, with 18 bases of the junction left unmatched. The CDR3 has 18 amino acids. The germline V gene encodes CDR1 MNHEY and CDR2 SMNVEV (reference sequence).

The rearrangement joins TRBV28 to TRBJ1-2; 12 positions match TRBD1. CDR3 size: 18 residues. CDR1 is MDHEN, CDR2 SYDVKM, per germline. With 3 bases clipped from V and 10 bases from J, the junction kept 18 bases outside the gene matches. CDR3 coding DNA: TGTGCCAGCAGTTTTCTCAGGGGACAGGGGGCCTCATGGGTCGTCTACACCTTC. Its translation: CASSFLRGQGASWVVYTF.

This chain connects TRBV13 to TRBJ2-2, with TRBD1 matching over 7 bases. Germline V gives CDR1 PRHDT, CDR2 FYEKMQ (reference sequence). This CDR3 region has 17 residues. Trimming at V came to 0 bases and at J to 1 base, leaving 5 bases not matched to a gene. CDR3 residues: CASSLGSGGKNTGELFF. For the CDR3, the DNA is TGTGCCAGCAGCTTAGGCTCAGGGGGAAAGAACACCGGGGAGCTGTTTTTT. The complete variable domain, with remaining parts taken from reference TRBV13 and TRBJ2-2, reads AAGVIQSPRHLIKEKRETATLKCYPIPRHDTVYWYQQGPGQDPQFLISFYEKMQSDKGSIPDRFSAQQFSDYHSELNMSSLELGDSALYFCASSLGSGGKNTGELFFGEGSRLTVL.

CDR3 sequence (DNA): TGTGCCAGCAGTTCCCAGACAGGTCCTACGGGCTACACCTTC. Translated: CASSSQTGPTGYTF. The chain has TRBV7-9 and TRBJ1-2; D might be TRBD1 (6 bases). Trimming left V 6 bases short and J 8 bases short, with 19 bases between. The CDR3 contains 14 residues. Per germline, CDR1 SEHNR and CDR2 FQNEAQ (reference sequence).

This chain joins TRBV4-1 and TRBJ2-5, with a tentative D call TRBD1 (6 bases). The J call may be in error: the DNA end matches TRBJ2-7 better. Per the germline V gene, CDR1 is MGHRA and CDR2 is YSYEKL. The CDR3 is 15 amino acids. The CDR3 DNA is TGCGCCAGCAGCCAAGGACCAGGGACACAGTACGAGCAGTACTTC. Encoded protein: CASSQGPGTQYEQYF.

This clone is a singleton in its sample. The V call is TRBV18, the J call TRBJ2-7; 8 positions agree with TRBD1. V was pared by 5 bases and J by 2 bases, with 8 bases of the junction left unmatched. This CDR3 has 15 residues. The germline V gene has CDR1 KGHSH and CDR2 LQKENI. The CDR3 DNA reads as TGTGCCAGCTCAACGGACAGGGTCGGCACCTACGAGCAGTACTTC. Translation gives CASSTDRVGTYEQYF.

The chain has TRBV4-1 and TRBJ2-1; tentative D call: TRBD2 (5 bases). The length of the CDR3 is 16 residues. Trimming cost V 1 base and J 7 bases, with 17 bases left between them. The germline V gene has CDR1 MGHRA and CDR2 YSYEKL. For the CDR3, the DNA is TGCGCCAGCAGCCAAGTGCGGTCCCTTTCGGGGAATGAGCAGTTCTTC. This codes for CASSQVRSLSGNEQFF.